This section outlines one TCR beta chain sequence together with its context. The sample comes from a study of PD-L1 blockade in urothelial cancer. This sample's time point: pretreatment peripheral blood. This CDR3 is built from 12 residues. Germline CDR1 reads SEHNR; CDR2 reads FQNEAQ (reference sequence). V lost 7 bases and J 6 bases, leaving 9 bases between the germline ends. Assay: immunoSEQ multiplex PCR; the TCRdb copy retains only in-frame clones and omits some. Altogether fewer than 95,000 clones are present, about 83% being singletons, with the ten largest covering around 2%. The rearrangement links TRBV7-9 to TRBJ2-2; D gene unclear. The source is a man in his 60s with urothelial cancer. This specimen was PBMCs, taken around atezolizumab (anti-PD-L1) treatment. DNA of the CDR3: TGTGCCAGCAACGATCTAGCCGGGGAGCTGTTTTTT. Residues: CASNDLAGELFF.